One sample yielded the 9 T cell receptor beta chains listed below, sequenced in a study of read filtering for tumor transcriptome and immune sequencing. Molecular barcoded adaptors covering alpha/delta and beta/gamma chains were used on roughly 400 ng RNA. TCRdb called the reads again in MiXCR, with one record for every CDR3 protein. The repertoire consists of about 63,000 distinct CDR3 sequences, with approximately 13% occurring once and the leading ten covering around 43%. Sequenced sample: a population of CD138-negative cells sorted from bone marrow. The receptors derive from a donor aged 40 or over with multiple myeloma.

This chain links TRBV18 with TRBJ2-6; tentatively, D is TRBD1 (5 bases). Trimming cost V 8 bases and J 4 bases, with 12 bases left between them. Germline loops: CDR1 KGHSH, CDR2 LQKENI. The CDR3 has 14 amino acids. CDR3 loop: CASATVAGANVLTF. CDR3 DNA sequence: TGTGCCAGCGCGACAGTGGCGGGGGCCAACGTCCTGACTTTC.

This clonotype was seen ten or more times. The chain recombines TRBV20-1 with TRBJ1-2; D may be TRBD1 (5 bases). The CDR3 contains 14 residues. V was trimmed by 0 bases and J by 4 bases, leaving 12 bases between them. CDR1 is DFQATT and CDR2 is SNEGSKA in the germline V gene (reference sequence). As DNA, the CDR3 is TGCAGTGCTAGAGATCCAGGGCCCCCCTATGGCTACACCTTC. Translation gives CSARDPGPPYGYTF.

This chain links TRBV7-2 with TRBJ2-1; D is tentatively TRBD1 or TRBD2 (5 bases each). The CDR3 loop spans 16 amino acids. Germline CDR1 reads SGHTA; CDR2 reads FQGNSA. Trimming cost V 2 bases and J 2 bases, with 13 bases left between them. The CDR3 bases are TGTGCCAGCAGCTTAACTGCAGGGAGTCCCTACAATGAGCAGTTCTTC. It codes for CASSLTAGSPYNEQFF.

This clonotype was seen a few times. This may arise from a read error, as a much more abundant clone is one base away. The chain recombines TRBV3-1 with TRBJ2-1, with TRBD2 matching 8 bases. CDR3 length equals 17 residues. The germline V gene encodes CDR1 LGHDT and CDR2 YNNKEL (reference sequence). CDR3 protein: CASSQVGVAGRYNVQFF. The CDR3 DNA is TGTGCCAGCAGCCAAGTTGGTGTAGCGGGGAGATACAATGTGCAGTTCTTC.

This clonotype was seen a single time. The CDR3 nucleotides are TGTGCCAGCAGCCAAGTGGAGATCCCGAGAACTGAAGCTTTCTTT. Translated: CASSQVEIPRTEAFF. This chain connects TRBV14 to TRBJ1-1; unclear D gene. V lost 1 base and J 5 bases, leaving 14 bases between the germline ends. Germline V gene lookup returns CDR1 SGHDN and CDR2 FVKESK. The CDR3 has 15 amino acids.

This clonotype was observed at least ten times. The CDR3 DNA reads as TGTGCCAGCACAGACAGGGGGCAAGGGCAGTTCTTC. Translated, it gives CASTDRGQGQFF. The rearrangement links TRBV12-3 or TRBV12-4 to TRBJ2-1; 10 positions match TRBD1. V was pared by 7 bases and J by 12 bases, with 6 bases of the junction left unmatched. CDR3 size: 12 residues.

The sample holds many counts of this clonotype. The chain uses TRBV6-6 and TRBJ2-1, with unresolved D. Germline-derived CDR1 and CDR2 are MNHNY and SVGAGI (reference sequence). V dropped 4 bases and J dropped 2 bases, with 6 bases sitting between them. The CDR3 is 13 amino acids. CDR3 amino acids: CASSSGAYNEQFF. CDR3 DNA sequence: TGTGCCAGCAGTTCTGGGGCCTACAATGAGCAGTTCTTC.

This clonotype was detected ten times or more. V gene TRBV5-5 combines with J gene TRBJ2-5, with D uncertain. Trimming removed 6 bases from V and 2 bases from J, with 14 bases in between. The V gene's germline CDR1 is SGHKS and CDR2 YYEKEE (reference sequence). The CDR3 runs 14 residues. The CDR3 reads CASISRPTQETQYF. The CDR3 bases are TGTGCCAGCATCAGTCGGCCAACTCAAGAGACCCAGTACTTC.

This clonotype has a count of ten or more. The rearrangement links TRBV29-1 to TRBJ1-1; D not certain. V was shortened by 4 bases and J by 7 bases, with 10 bases between the two germline ends. The CDR3 sequence is 11 residues long. Germline V lookup: CDR1 SQVTM, CDR2 ANQGSEA. DNA of the CDR3: TGCAGCGTTGCTAAGACCTATGAAGCTTTCTTT. Protein sequence: CSVAKTYEAFF.